Listed here are 2 T cell receptor beta chains from one sample, sequenced in a study of technical replicates of blood from a handful of donors. Libraries were prepared by immunoSEQ multiplex PCR; TCRdb keeps only in-frame clonotypes and omits some of them. The sample yields around 69,000 clones, approximately 96% seen once. Sequencing was done on a sample of T cells isolated from PBMCs. The receptors were sampled from a human donor in good health.

V gene TRBV19 combines with J gene TRBJ1-5, with a tentative D call TRBD1 (5 bases). The V and J ends lost 10 bases and 2 bases respectively, with 18 bases between them. The CDR3 is made up of 15 amino acids. The germline gives CDR1 LNHDA, CDR2 SQIVND (reference sequence). The CDR3 protein is CATRSTGEGNQPQHF. The CDR3 region has the DNA TGTGCCACACGCAGCACGGGGGAGGGCAATCAGCCCCAGCATTTT.

This chain uses TRBV27 with TRBJ2-7; 8 nucleotides line up with TRBD1. V trimming: 10 bases; J trimming: 2 bases; junction bases outside the gene matches: 7. The CDR3 spans 13 residues. Germline assignment: CDR1 MNHEY and CDR2 SMNVEV (reference sequence). Here the CDR3 reads CATWDRNAYEQYF. The CDR3 nucleotides are TGTGCCACCTGGGACAGGAATGCCTACGAGCAGTACTTC.